The clone carrying this TCR beta chain was observed a single time. This sample stems from a study of shared T cell receptors in the human thymus. Sequencing used immunoSEQ multiplex PCR; TCRdb keeps in-frame clones, though not all of them. Of about 710,000 clones in the sample, around 87% were seen once. J was trimmed by 1 base and V by 5 bases; bases with no gene match: 6. The CDR3 consists of 15 residues. The germline V gene has CDR1 SNHLY and CDR2 FYNNEI. This sample also belongs to another study, concerning human thymus T cells. That source adds: Gene usage (both V and J) appeared biased in thymic and blood repertoires.

The sequenced sample was thymocytes. The gene calls are TRBV2 and TRBJ2-3; 7 nucleotides agree with TRBD2. This TCR was recovered from a boy under two years old with a congenital heart defect. CDR3 in DNA: TGTGCCAGCAGTTCCGAGGGGAGGGGCACAGATACGCAGTATTTT. It is translated as CASSSEGRGTDTQYF.